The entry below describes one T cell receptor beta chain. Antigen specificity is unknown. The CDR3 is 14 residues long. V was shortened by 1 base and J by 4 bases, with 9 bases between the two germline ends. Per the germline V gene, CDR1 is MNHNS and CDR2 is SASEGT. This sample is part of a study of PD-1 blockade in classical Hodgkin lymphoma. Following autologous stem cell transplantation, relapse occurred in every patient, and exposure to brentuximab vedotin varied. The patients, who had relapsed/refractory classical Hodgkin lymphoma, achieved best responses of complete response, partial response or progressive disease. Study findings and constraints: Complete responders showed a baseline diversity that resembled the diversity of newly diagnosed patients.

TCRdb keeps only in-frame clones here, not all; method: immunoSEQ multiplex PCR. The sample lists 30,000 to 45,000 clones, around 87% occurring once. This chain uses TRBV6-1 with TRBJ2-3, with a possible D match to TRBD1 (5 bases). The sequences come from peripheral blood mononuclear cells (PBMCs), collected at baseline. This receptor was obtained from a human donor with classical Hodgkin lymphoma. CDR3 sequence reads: CASSEETAPDTQYF. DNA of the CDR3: TGTGCCAGCAGTGAAGAGACAGCCCCAGATACGCAGTATTTT.